Listed below are T cell receptor beta chains from one sample, sequenced in a study of T-cell reconstitution after alpha-beta-depleted transplantation in children. MiXCR, run by TCRdb on the PCR reads, gives a single entry per CDR3 protein. There are approximately 93,000 distinct CDR3 sequences in the sample; 8% to 9% occur only once, and about 7% lies in the top ten. This material consisted of PBMCs from the stem cell graft donor, taken from the stem cell graft. These receptors all stem from a human donor who donated a stem cell graft to a child with congenital amegakaryocytic thrombocytopenia. The CDR3 runs from the conserved cysteine through the conserved F or W. The D gene is left open where the match is weak. Clone size appears in some rows only: once, few, many, or a class for an expanded clone.

D gene | J gene | V gene | clone size | CDR3 protein | CDR3 DNA
TRBD2 | TRBJ2-7 | TRBV4-3 | many | CASSQGRGASGEQYF | TGCGCCAGCAGCCAAGGGCGGGGGGCGAGCGGCGAGCAGTACTTC
TRBD1 | TRBJ1-5 | TRBV5-8 | many | CASSPRQGRFQPQHF | TGTGCCAGCAGCCCGCGACAGGGTCGGTTTCAGCCCCAGCATTTT
TRBD2 | TRBJ2-7 | TRBV12-3/TRBV12-4 | many | CASSLTSGIHEQYF | TGTGCCAGCAGCCTGACTAGCGGGATCCACGAGCAGTACTTC
. | TRBJ1-2 | TRBV5-1 | many | CASSLGGAPTYGYTF | TGCGCCAGCAGCTTGGGTGGCGCTCCGACCTATGGCTACACCTTC
TRBD1 | TRBJ2-1 | TRBV6-2/TRBV6-3 | many | CATQTGSSYNEQFF | TGTGCCACCCAGACAGGGAGCTCCTACAATGAGCAGTTCTTC
. | TRBJ2-1 | TRBV6-2/TRBV6-3 | few | CASSPTFPAPGAGHYNEQFF | TGTGCCAGCAGCCCCACCTTTCCGGCCCCCGGCGCGGGGCACTACAATGAGCAGTTCTTC
TRBD2 | TRBJ2-7 | TRBV28 | . | CASSILAGAIHEQYF | TGTGCCAGCAGTATTCTAGCGGGAGCTATCCACGAGCAGTACTTC
. | TRBJ2-7 | TRBV3-1 | . | CASSQGYGGAYEQYF | TGTGCCAGCAGCCAAGGATATGGGGGAGCCTACGAGCAGTACTTC
. | TRBJ2-7 | TRBV28 | many | CASSLAWGPYEQYF | TGTGCCAGCAGTCTGGCCTGGGGTCCCTACGAGCAGTACTTC
. | TRBJ2-5 | TRBV24-1 | many | CATSDPTTDQETQYF | TGTGCCACCAGTGACCCTACCACAGACCAAGAGACCCAGTACTTC
TRBD1 | TRBJ2-3 | TRBV29-1 | many | CSVGQGTATDTQYF | TGCAGCGTGGGACAGGGAACGGCGACAGATACGCAGTATTTT
. | TRBJ1-2 | TRBV5-1 | many | CASSLEGANYGYTF | TGCGCCAGCAGCTTGGAGGGAGCTAACTATGGCTACACCTTC
TRBD2 | TRBJ2-7 | TRBV27 | many | CASSPWEGTGTYEQYF | TGTGCCAGCAGTCCATGGGAGGGCACAGGAACCTACGAGCAGTACTTC
. | TRBJ2-7 | TRBV7-2 | many | CASSFRGSSYEQYF | TGTGCCAGCAGCTTCCGGGGCAGCTCCTACGAGCAGTACTTC
. | TRBJ1-2 | TRBV5-1 | many | CASSTDGKGSLSNYGYTF | TGCGCCAGCAGCACGGACGGCAAAGGCAGTCTCTCCAACTATGGCTACACCTTC
. | TRBJ1-3 | TRBV11-3 | many | CASSLPTKLSGNTIYF | TGTGCCAGCAGCTTACCTACCAAGTTGTCTGGAAACACCATATATTTT
. | TRBJ2-1 | TRBV28 | . | CASSMLRDSYNEQFF | TGTGCCAGCAGTATGCTCCGGGACTCCTACAATGAGCAGTTCTTC
TRBD2 | TRBJ2-1 | TRBV7-2 | many | CASRRGDNEQFF | TGTGCCAGCAGGCGGGGGGACAATGAGCAGTTCTTC
TRBD2 | TRBJ2-1 | TRBV29-1 | few | CSGSGTSSYNEQFF | TGCAGCGGTTCCGGGACTAGTAGCTACAATGAGCAGTTCTTC
. | TRBJ1-1 | TRBV12-3/TRBV12-4 | few | CASSPPPGNTEAFF | TGTGCCAGCAGTCCCCCCCCAGGGAACACTGAAGCTTTCTTT
. | TRBJ1-1 | TRBV29-1 | many | CSVGKGRDTEAFF | TGCAGCGTGGGGAAGGGGAGGGACACTGAAGCTTTCTTT
. | TRBJ2-5 | TRBV6-6 | many | CASSYFETQYF | TGTGCCAGCAGTTACTTCGAGACCCAGTACTTC
. | TRBJ1-2 | TRBV28 | many | CASSPPIQGIYGYTF | TGTGCCAGCAGTCCACCAATTCAGGGTATCTATGGCTACACCTTC
TRBD2 | TRBJ2-7 | TRBV30 | many | CAWSEGGITYEQYF | TGTGCCTGGAGTGAGGGAGGGATCACCTACGAGCAGTACTTC
. | TRBJ1-2 | TRBV13 | many | CASSLGGPNYGYTF | TGTGCCAGCAGCTTAGGGGGTCCCAACTATGGCTACACCTTC
. | TRBJ2-5 | TRBV10-3 | many | CAISDQETQYF | TGTGCCATCAGTGACCAAGAGACCCAGTACTTC
TRBD2 | TRBJ2-3 | TRBV27 | many | CASSLGMGGGTDTQYF | TGTGCCAGCAGTCTAGGGATGGGGGGGGGCACAGATACGCAGTATTTT
TRBD1 | TRBJ1-5 | TRBV30 | few | CAWSEGAQPQHF | TGTGCCTGGAGCGAGGGGGCCCAGCCCCAGCATTTT
. | TRBJ2-3 | TRBV29-1 | many | CSVAQLATRTDTQYF | TGCAGCGTTGCCCAATTAGCAACACGCACAGATACGCAGTATTTT
. | TRBJ2-1 | TRBV7-3 | many | CASSLNRGSEQFF | TGTGCCAGCAGCTTAAATAGGGGGTCAGAGCAGTTCTTC
. | TRBJ2-2 | TRBV20-1 | many | CSARPAANTGELFF | TGCAGTGCTAGACCGGCCGCGAACACCGGGGAGCTGTTTTTT
. | TRBJ2-2 | TRBV7-2 | many | CASSLWGGEITGELFF | TGTGCCAGCAGCTTATGGGGCGGGGAGATCACCGGGGAGCTGTTTTTT
. | TRBJ2-1 | TRBV29-1 | many | CSVSEGHGEQFF | TGCAGCGTATCCGAAGGCCACGGTGAGCAGTTCTTC
. | TRBJ1-1 | TRBV5-1 | many | CASSLDRTHTEAFF | TGCGCCAGCAGCTTGGACAGGACGCACACTGAAGCTTTCTTT
. | TRBJ2-2 | TRBV7-2 | . | CASSPGHGNTGELFF | TGTGCCAGCAGTCCGGGACATGGAAACACCGGGGAGCTGTTTTTT
. | TRBJ1-3 | TRBV7-8 | . | CASSLFRTSGNTIYF | TGTGCCAGCAGCTTATTCCGGACCTCTGGAAACACCATATATTTT
. | TRBJ2-5 | TRBV6-5 | many | CASRRSYGVEETQYF | TGTGCCAGCAGGCGAAGTTACGGGGTAGAAGAGACCCAGTACTTC
. | TRBJ1-1 | TRBV2 | many | CASSDLLGQALNTEAFF | TGTGCCAGCAGTGATCTGTTGGGGCAGGCCCTGAACACTGAAGCTTTCTTT
. | TRBJ1-6 | TRBV3-1 | . | CASTQEGGGPHYNSPLHF | TGTGCCTCCACCCAAGAAGGGGGGGGACCCCACTATAATTCACCCCTCCACTTT
. | TRBJ1-2 | TRBV5-1 | many | CASSRALQGNGYTF | TGCGCCAGCAGCCGAGCCCTTCAGGGAAATGGCTACACCTTC
. | TRBJ2-3 | TRBV7-3 | . | CASSLSMVADTQYF | TGTGCCAGCAGCTTAAGTATGGTCGCAGATACGCAGTATTTT